Each of the 23 T cell receptor beta chains below was sequenced from the same sample in a study of T cells in women clearing cervical HPV infection. Clones were sequenced by immunoSEQ multiplex PCR, and TCRdb holds only the in-frame ones, with some missing. Recorded for this sample: around 33,000 clones. The sample consisted of blood buffy coat. The origin of the receptors is a woman between 18 and 69 years old with a cervical HPV16 infection that either progressed to CIN3+ or cleared (not recorded which).

As concerns this clone: The read stops 3 residues short of the end of the CDR3; the missing end is completed from the germline J gene. The chain combines TRBV5-1 with TRBJ2-3; tentative D call: TRBD2 (5 bases). Germline CDR1 is SGHRS and CDR2 is YFSETQ. V was pared by 6 bases and J by 4 bases, with 18 bases between. CDR3 length: 15 amino acids. CDR3 DNA (partial): TGCGCCAGCACCCTAGATAGGGCTAGCTCAGATACG. Amino acid sequence: CASTLDRASSDT. The whole CDR3 protein reads CASTLDRASSDTQYF.

As regards this clone: The read halts 3 residues ahead of the CDR3 end, with the missing end drawn from the germline J gene. V gene TRBV5-1 combines with J gene TRBJ2-1; TRBD2 matches 10 bases. The length of the CDR3 is 15 residues. V trimming: 7 bases; J trimming: 7 bases; junction bases outside the gene matches: 11. Germline CDR1 is SGHRS and CDR2 is YFSETQ. CDR3 bases read: TGCGCCAGCGCAAATGTGCTAGCGGGAGCAAATGAG. Translation: CASANVLAGANE. The entire CDR3 reads CASANVLAGANEQFF.

The sequenced part of the CDR3 DNA is TGCGCCAGCAGCCAGGAAAATAGCGGGAGGGCCGCG. It specifies CASSQENSGRAA. The full-length CDR3 reads as CASSQENSGRAAQYF. The rearrangement joins TRBV4-1 to TRBJ2-3, with TRBD2 matching over 11 bases. The CDR3 end lies 3 residues beyond the end of the read and is filled in from the germline J gene. The CDR3 covers 15 residues. Per germline, CDR1 MGHRA and CDR2 YSYEKL.

About this clone itself: The observed sequence ends 3 residues before the CDR3 terminus, with the missing tail filled in from the germline J gene. This chain links TRBV7-8 with TRBJ2-5; possible D gene TRBD1, 5 bases. Germline assignment: CDR1 SGHVS and CDR2 FQNEAQ. V was pared by 0 bases and J by 5 bases, with 13 bases between. The CDR3 contains 15 residues. The CDR3 spells CASSLAPAGIETQYF. The part of the CDR3 DNA that was read is TGTGCCAGCAGCTTAGCCCCGGCAGGGATCGAGACC. Variable domain in full (rest from reference TRBV7-8 and TRBJ2-5): GAGVSQSPRYKVAKRGQDVALRCDPISGHVSLFWYQQALGQGPEFLTYFQNEAQLDKSGLPSDRFFAERPEGSVSTLKIQRTQQEDSAVYLCASSLAPAGIETQYFGPGTRLLVL.

Regarding this clone: The CDR3 end is not reached by the read, which stops 3 residues before it; the germline J gene fills it in. The genes are TRBV18 and TRBJ2-1, with 7 bases lining up with TRBD2. Germline values: CDR1 KGHSH, CDR2 LQKENI. The CDR3 loop spans 16 amino acids. J gave up 0 bases and V 0 bases, and 2 bases lay outside the gene matches. The covered CDR3 bases are TGTGCCAGCTCACCACCGGGGGGGAGCTCCTACAATGAG. Its translation is CASSPPGGSSYNE. The complete CDR3 reads CASSPPGGSSYNEQFF.

Details on this clone: The read halts 3 residues ahead of the CDR3 end, with the missing end drawn from the germline J gene. The rearrangement joins TRBV29-1 to TRBJ1-4, with 7 bases identical to TRBD1. Germline V CDR1 and CDR2: SQVTM, ANQGSEA. Losses at the gene ends were 3 bases for V and 2 bases for J; bases not matched to a gene: 0. The CDR3 has 13 residues. CDR3 DNA (partial): TGCAGCGTTGAGGGACAGACTAATGAAAAA. It is translated as CSVEGQTNEK. Given in full, the CDR3 is CSVEGQTNEKLFF.

On this clone: Sequencing ends 3 residues short of the CDR3 end; the germline J gene provides the rest. The chain links TRBV5-1 to TRBJ2-1, with 8 bases aligning to TRBD2. Germline V gene sequence: CDR1 SGHRS, CDR2 YFSETQ. The V segment lost 3 bases and the J segment 8 bases; nucleotides outside the gene matches: 13. The CDR3 totals 16 residues. The CDR3 loop reads CASSWGSAGGADEQFF. The DNA read from the CDR3 is TGCGCCAGCAGCTGGGGGTCCGCGGGGGGCGCGGATGAG.

On this clone itself: The CDR3 end lies 3 residues beyond the end of the read and is filled in from the germline J gene. The V call is TRBV6-2 or TRBV6-3, the J call TRBJ2-4; D uncertain. The germline V gene has CDR1 MNHEY and CDR2 SVGEGT. The CDR3 runs 14 residues. The CDR3 bases that were read are TGTGCCAGCAGTTCCACATATAGCAATCAGCCT. Translated, it gives CASSSTYSNQP. The CDR3 as a whole reads CASSSTYSNQPQYF.

With respect to this clone: The read finishes 3 residues shy of the CDR3 end, and the germline J gene is used to complete it. J is TRBJ1-5 and V is TRBV20-1; no clear D gene. Germline V gene data show CDR1 as DFQATT and CDR2 as SNEGSKA (reference sequence). The CDR3 is made up of 15 amino acids. V was trimmed by 3 bases and J by 2 bases, leaving 14 bases between them. This CDR3 reads CSASLYVSGNQPQHF. Partial CDR3 DNA: TGCAGTGCTAGCCTCTACGTTTCGGGCAATCAGCCC.

This CDR3 is CASSPYEGAGEKLFF. Incomplete CDR3 DNA: TGTGCCAGCAGCCCATACGAAGGGGCTGGCGAAAAG. The chain employs TRBV14 and TRBJ2-2, with TRBD1 as a possible D gene (5 bases). The CDR3 extends 3 residues past the end of the read, so its final part is completed from the germline J gene. Per the germline V gene, CDR1 is SGHDN and CDR2 is FVKESK. The length of the CDR3 is 15 residues.

Worth noting for this clone: The read terminates 3 residues ahead of where the CDR3 ends, so the germline J gene completes it. This sequence joins TRBV10-3 and TRBJ2-2; maybe TRBD1 (6 bases). The CDR3 is made up of 14 amino acids. Per the germline V gene, CDR1 is ENHRY and CDR2 is SYGVKD. V was shortened by 7 bases and J by 1 base, with 10 bases between the two germline ends. The DNA read from the CDR3 is TGTGCCATCAATGGACAGCGGAACACCGGGGAG. It translates to CAINGQRNTGE. The whole CDR3 sequence is CAINGQRNTGELFF.

Comments on this clone: The sequenced fragment ends 3 residues before the CDR3 boundary, so the rest is inferred from the germline J gene. The rearrangement joins TRBV7-9 to TRBJ2-1, with D possibly TRBD1 on 6 matching bases. Germline loops: CDR1 SEHNR, CDR2 FQNEAQ (reference sequence). The V end was cut by 3 bases, the J end by 8 bases, with 11 bases between. The CDR3 is made up of 13 amino acids. The CDR3 reads CASSFNRADEQFF. The CDR3 bases that were read are TGTGCCAGCAGCTTCAACAGGGCCGATGAG.

Details on this clone: The missing CDR3 end, 3 residues past where the read stops, is filled in from the germline J gene. V and J are TRBV7-3 and TRBJ2-2; tentative D call: TRBD1 (6 bases). Germline lookup yields CDR1 SGHTA and CDR2 FQGTGA. The CDR3 is 14 amino acids. Trimming removed 7 bases at V and 7 bases at J, with 16 bases between. The CDR3 bases that were read are TGTGCCAGCAACAAACAGGGTTATCACGGGGAG. Residues: CASNKQGYHGE. The complete CDR3 reads CASNKQGYHGELFF.

With respect to this clone: The CDR3 end lies 3 residues beyond the end of the read and is filled in from the germline J gene. The V call is TRBV2, the J call TRBJ2-3, with D tentatively TRBD1 or TRBD2 (7 bases each). The CDR3 has 13 amino acids. Germline V CDR1 and CDR2: SNHLY, FYNNEI. V was trimmed by 7 bases and J by 4 bases, leaving 12 bases between them. The covered CDR3 bases are TGTGCCAGCACACAGGGGAGGGCAGATACG. Residues: CASTQGRADT. The full-length CDR3 reads as CASTQGRADTQYF. Full variable domain (rest looked up from reference TRBV2 and TRBJ2-3): EPEVTQTPSHQVTQMGQEVILRCVPISNHLYFYWYRQILGQKVEFLVSFYNNEISEKSEIFDDQFSVERPDGSNFTLKIRSTKLEDSAMYFCASTQGRADTQYFGPGTRLTVL.

With respect to this clone: The observed sequence ends 3 residues before the CDR3 terminus, with the missing tail filled in from the germline J gene. V is TRBV19 and J is TRBJ2-3; 9 nucleotides line up with TRBD2. Germline V gene data show CDR1 as LNHDA and CDR2 as SQIVND (reference sequence). V was pared by 7 bases and J by 1 base, with 6 bases of the junction left unmatched. The CDR3 is 15 amino acids. Partial CDR3 DNA: TGTGCCAGTACGCGGGGGGGGGCTGGCACAGATACG. Protein: CASTRGGAGTDT. Given in full, the CDR3 is CASTRGGAGTDTQYF. Looking up the rest from reference TRBV19 and TRBJ2-3 gives the full variable domain: DGGITQSPKYLFRKEGQNVTLSCEQNLNHDAMYWYRQDPGQGLRLIYYSQIVNDFQKGDIAEGYSVSREKKESFPLTVTSAQKNPTAFYLCASTRGGAGTDTQYFGPGTRLTVL.

In the case of this clone: The read stops 3 residues short of the end of the CDR3; the missing end is completed from the germline J gene. The chain employs TRBV2 and TRBJ2-2; 8 bases line up with TRBD1. Trimming removed 4 bases from V and 5 bases from J; junction bases left unmatched: 12. The germline V gene encodes CDR1 SNHLY and CDR2 FYNNEI. CDR3 length: 17 residues. The CDR3 DNA, read in part, is TGTGCCAGCAGTGGAGGACAGGGCAGGGTCGGGACCGGGGAG. Its translation: CASSGGQGRVGTGE. The whole CDR3 region reads CASSGGQGRVGTGELFF.

Note on this clone: The read halts 3 residues ahead of the CDR3 end, with the missing end drawn from the germline J gene. This rearrangement joins TRBV29-1 to TRBJ2-3; D call uncertain. V was cut by 4 bases and J by 6 bases, with 8 bases left in between. Germline loops: CDR1 SQVTM, CDR2 ANQGSEA. The CDR3 consists of 11 residues. The sequenced part of the CDR3 DNA is TGCAGCGTTGTCCCGGTGGATACG. Its translation: CSVVPVDT. Given in full, the CDR3 is CSVVPVDTQYF.

Concerning this clone: Read sequence stops 3 residues before the CDR3 end, and the germline J gene provides the missing end. The rearrangement joins TRBV7-9 to TRBJ1-2; TRBD1 matches 8 bases. J lost 4 bases, V lost 2 bases, and 6 bases had no gene match. This CDR3 spans 15 amino acids. Germline values: CDR1 SEHNR, CDR2 FQNEAQ (reference sequence). The DNA read from the CDR3 is TGTGCCAGCAGCTTACAAACAGGGGGTGCCTATGGC. Translated: CASSLQTGGAYG. Given in full, the CDR3 is CASSLQTGGAYGYTF.

Regarding this clone: The read ends 3 residues before the CDR3 terminus; that terminus is restored from the germline J gene. This rearrangement joins TRBV7-6 to TRBJ2-5; 9 nucleotides line up with TRBD1. The CDR3 length is 16 residues. V shed 2 bases and J 2 bases; nucleotides not matched to a gene: 6. The germline gives CDR1 SGHVS, CDR2 FNYEAQ. The CDR3 bases that were read are TGTGCCAGCAGCTTATGGACAGGGGAAAATCAAGAGACC. It translates to CASSLWTGENQET. In full, the CDR3 is CASSLWTGENQETQYF. Full variable domain (missing parts from reference TRBV7-6 and TRBJ2-5): GAGVSQSPRYKVTKRGQDVALRCDPISGHVSLYWYRQALGQGPEFLTYFNYEAQQDKSGLPNDRFSAERPEGSISTLTIQRTEQRDSAMYRCASSLWTGENQETQYFGPGTRLLVL.

Notes on this clone: The observed sequence ends 3 residues before the CDR3 terminus, with the missing tail filled in from the germline J gene. The genes are TRBV18 and TRBJ1-2, with D tentatively TRBD1 (6 bases). The CDR3 length is 16 residues. Looked up from germline, CDR1 is KGHSH and CDR2 is LQKENI. The part of the CDR3 DNA that was read is TGTGCCAGCTCGTCTAGGGGGTCAGGTTCCTACAATGAC. Residues: CASSSRGSGSYND. The full CDR3 reads CASSSRGSGSYNDYTF.

CDR3 bases read: TGTGCCAGCAGCCGCCGCGGCACTGAA. Amino acid sequence: CASSRRGTE. The CDR3, in full, reads CASSRRGTEAFF. This chain connects TRBV7-9 to TRBJ1-1, with D unresolved. The read terminates 3 residues ahead of where the CDR3 ends, so the germline J gene completes it. Deletions cut 5 bases from V and 4 bases from J, with 8 bases between. Germline assignment: CDR1 SEHNR and CDR2 FQNEAQ (reference sequence). This CDR3 has 12 residues. The whole variable domain, remainder taken from reference TRBV7-9 and TRBJ1-1, is DTGVSQNPRHKITKRGQNVTFRCDPISEHNRLYWYRQTLGQGPEFLTYFQNEAQLEKSRLLSDRFSAERPKGSFSTLEIQRTEQGDSAMYLCASSRRGTEAFFGQGTRLTVV.

The CDR3 bases that were read are TGTGCCTCCGAAAAGGGTCTTTATGGT. Its protein product is CASEKGLYG. The CDR3 reads in full as CASEKGLYGQYF. This chain links TRBV30 with TRBJ2-4; no clear D gene. The read ends 3 residues shy of where the CDR3 ends; the end is completed using the germline J gene. The CDR3 is made up of 12 amino acids. CDR1 and CDR2 (germline): GTSNPN, SVGIG (reference sequence).

In regard to this clone: The read is 3 residues too short to cover the CDR3 end, so that end is filled in from the germline J gene. V usage is TRBV5-1 and J usage is TRBJ2-1; TRBD2 matches 12 bases. Germline values: CDR1 SGHRS, CDR2 YFSETQ. The CDR3 length is 15 residues. Losses at the gene ends were 3 bases for V and 9 bases for J; bases not matched to a gene: 7. The sequenced part of the CDR3 DNA is TGCGCCAGCAGCTCGGGTCTAGCGGGAGGGTCTGAG. Protein sequence: CASSSGLAGGSE. The whole CDR3 protein reads CASSSGLAGGSEQFF.